The subject of this entry is one TCR beta chain. This entry comes from a study of tumor-infiltrating lymphocytes in primary liver carcinoma. The CDR3 extends over 14 amino acids. Germline CDR1 is SGHAT and CDR2 is FQNNGV. V gave up 6 bases and J gave up 2 bases, with 12 bases separating them. Production of TCR beta cDNA used 500 ng total RNA together with a constant-region primer. Slightly modified ARM-PCR, run as three nested multiplex PCR rounds, produced the TCR beta libraries. PCR rounds one and two used TRBV1-TRBV30 forward primers with a C-beta reverse primer for approximately 10 cycles each. In TCRdb, the multiplex PCR reads were re-called with MiXCR into one record per CDR3 protein. The table records 300,000 to 400,000 distinct CDR3 sequences, approximately 64% of them present only once. Out of unsorted whole blood came the blood RNA, and germline DNA was extracted as well. Chronic HBV infection, which was untreated, was present in the patients.

The sample comprised peripheral blood. This sequence originates from a man aged 40-49 years with primary liver carcinoma and hepatitis B virus infection. V and J are TRBV11-2 and TRBJ2-3; D may be TRBD2 (6 bases). The CDR3 loop is CASSSGGTTDTQYF. The CDR3, as DNA: TGTGCCAGCAGTTCCGGAGGGACCACAGATACGCAGTATTTT. Using reference TRBV11-2 and TRBJ2-3 for the parts outside the CDR3, the full variable domain is EAGVAQSPRYKIIEKRQSVAFWCNPISGHATLYWYQQILGQGPKLLIQFQNNGVVDDSQLPKDRFSAERLKGVDSTLKIQPAKLEDSAVYLCASSSGGTTDTQYFGPGTRLTVL.